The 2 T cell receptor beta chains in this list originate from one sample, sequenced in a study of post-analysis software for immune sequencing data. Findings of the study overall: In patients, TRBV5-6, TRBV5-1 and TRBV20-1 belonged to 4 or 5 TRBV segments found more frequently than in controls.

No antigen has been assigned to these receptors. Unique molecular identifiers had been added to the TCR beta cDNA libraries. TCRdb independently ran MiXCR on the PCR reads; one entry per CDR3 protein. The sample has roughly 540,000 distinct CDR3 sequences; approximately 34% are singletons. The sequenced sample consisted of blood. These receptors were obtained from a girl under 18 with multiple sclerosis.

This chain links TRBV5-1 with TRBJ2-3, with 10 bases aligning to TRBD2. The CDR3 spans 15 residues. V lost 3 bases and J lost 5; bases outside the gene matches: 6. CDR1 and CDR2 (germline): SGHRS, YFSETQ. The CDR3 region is CASSSAGGPGDTQYF. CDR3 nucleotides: TGCGCCAGCAGCTCAGCGGGGGGGCCCGGAGATACGCAGTATTTT.

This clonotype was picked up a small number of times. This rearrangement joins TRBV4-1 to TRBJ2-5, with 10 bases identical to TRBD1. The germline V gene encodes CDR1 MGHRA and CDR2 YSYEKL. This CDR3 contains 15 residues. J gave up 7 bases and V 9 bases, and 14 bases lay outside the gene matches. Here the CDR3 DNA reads TGCGCCAGTGAGAACACCGGGACAGGGGACGCGACCCAGTACTTC. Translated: CASENTGTGDATQYF.